This T cell receptor (beta chain) was sequenced in a study of shared T cell receptors in the human thymus (dated by TCRdb to the early 2020s). Describing the broader study: The study examined how self-reactive, shared T-cell receptor alpha chains are generated in the human thymus.

A word on this clone: Its cognate antigen has yet to be identified. Per-base quality was not reported, and no clone a single base away is much larger than it.

The method was the immunoSEQ multiplex PCR assay. Imported from immuneACCESS, the table was reduced by TCRdb to in-frame sequences with V and J called. These copies leave out some clones; in studies compared against another copy, an unresolved V gene accounts for under half, and the cause of the remainder is not known. This sample holds some 760,000 clones; 80% to 90% were observed only once. The biggest ten clones account for 0.0095% to 0.011% of the sample. The germline V gene (reference sequence) specifies PRHDT as CDR1 and FYEKMQ as CDR2. V sheds 8 bases and J sheds 1 base, leaving 12 bases between their ends. The CDR3 starts with the cysteine, ends with the phenylalanine, and has 15 residues. Only CDR3 DNA remains: 45 bases, in frame from the first base. These data were likewise used in another study, on human thymus T cells. That second report states: The donors were immunologically healthy infants in Finland who had open corrective cardiac surgery for congenital heart defects. Thymus tissue was obtained as surgical resects removed during corrective cardiac surgery. Usage of V and J gene segments appeared to be biased in both the thymic and the peripheral blood repertoires. Highly overlapping thymic TCR repertoires among unrelated individuals were reported in the related research. The study used seven to nine infant thymus samples plus four related peripheral blood samples to characterize TCR alpha and beta repertoires. Donor ages ranging from roughly 6 to 244 days were recorded, and a handful of male and a couple of female infants were included in the cohort. Thymocytes were mechanically released from the tissue and were stored as pellets of roughly 10-34 million cells at -70 degrees C. A QIAsymphony instrument was used to extract genomic DNA from frozen cell pellets. The immunoSEQ multiplex PCR assay was used to amplify the TCRB and TCRAD loci from a standardized amount of quality-controlled genomic DNA. The amplicons spanned the V(D)J region and were long enough to cover the CDR3 and allow V and J genes to be identified. Through the commercial immunoSEQ service, the amplicons were sequenced on an Illumina platform. Primer bias and sequencing errors were corrected as previously described, and TCRAD and TCRB were defined on the basis of the IMGT database. The repertoires were analysed using immunoSEQ Analyzer 3.0 and VDJTools for basic statistics, V/J segment usage, diversity estimates, rarefaction and pairwise overlap. To estimate diversity, the Chao1, ChaoE, Efron-Thisted, Shannon and inverse Simpson indices were applied, and diversity was also estimated on datasets down-sampled to the smallest sample. Repertoire overlap was determined by strict matching of CDR3 nucleotide sequence, V gene and J gene, and Jaccard-based multidimensional scaling clustering was applied. On average, around 810,000 unique TCRB clonotypes were obtained from thymus samples, compared with 75,000 to 90,000 from blood samples.

The TCR was taken from a girl younger than two with a congenital heart defect. Donor details come from another sample of the same person, matched by shared clones. Sequencing was done on a sample of thymocytes. The chain is made from TRBV13 and TRBJ1-6; TRBD1 is perhaps the D gene, given 5 matching bases. The CDR3: CASFLRGSYNSPLHF. DNA sequence: TGTGCCAGCTTTCTCCGGGGGTCCTATAATTCACCCCTCCACTTT.